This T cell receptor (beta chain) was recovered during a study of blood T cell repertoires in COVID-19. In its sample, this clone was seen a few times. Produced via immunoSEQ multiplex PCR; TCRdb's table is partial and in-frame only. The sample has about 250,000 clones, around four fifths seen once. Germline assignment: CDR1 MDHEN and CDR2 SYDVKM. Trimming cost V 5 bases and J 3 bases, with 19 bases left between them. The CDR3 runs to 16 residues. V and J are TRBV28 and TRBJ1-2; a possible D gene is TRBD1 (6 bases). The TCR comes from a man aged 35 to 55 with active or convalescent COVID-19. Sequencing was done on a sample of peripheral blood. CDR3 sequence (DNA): TGTGCCAGCAGTCGATCGGACAGCCGGGGTGACTATGGCTACACCTTC. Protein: CASSRSDSRGDYGYTF.